This T cell receptor beta chain comes out of a study of blood T cell repertoires in COVID-19 (TCRdb year 2020). Some background on the complete study: Samples covering the acute and convalescent phases of COVID-19 were provided by collaborators in the United States, Italy and Spain. The material from the prospective study consisted of cDNA or gDNA derived from T cells, B-cell-depleted T cells, or PBMCs. Deeply sampled blood TCRbeta repertoires from subjects exposed to, actively infected with, or recovered from COVID-19 were included in the dataset. The repertoires were released in a freely available public database intended as a resource for research on the immune response to SARS-CoV-2. Samples were obtained from the ongoing ImmuneRACE study (first 160 participants) and from some 1,200 subjects provided by 6 global collaborators. Sample metadata almost always included a de-identified subject ID, COVID-19 status, age in years and sex. Where available, HLA class I and class II types were taken from metadata supplied by the sample provider and were not determined by assay-based typing. Paper-wide results and their limitations: Clinical and demographic metadata were provided uncurated, with the amount varying by source and participant.

Each collaborating institution followed its own protocols to collect whole blood in K2EDTA tubes. For TCRbeta analysis, collaborators shipped samples as frozen whole blood, isolated PBMCs, or DNA extracted from either of those sample types. About this clone itself: Its antigen remains undetermined. It has no much larger one-base neighbor in the sample; base qualities were not kept.

The cysteine opens and the phenylalanine closes a CDR3 of 17 amino acids. Of the read, only the CDR3 DNA is kept; its 51 bases are in frame from base 1. CDR1 SGHVS and CDR2 FQNEAQ are derived from the germline V gene. V is pruned by 5 bases and J by 4 bases, leaving 11 bases of the junction without a gene match. TCRbeta CDR3 regions were amplified from genomic DNA by means of the immunoSEQ Assay, a bias-controlled multiplex PCR. The study's own analysis went as follows. Nucleated cell counts per sample were estimated from amplification of reference gene primers within the assay. To quantify the absolute abundance of each unique TCRbeta CDR3 rearrangement, sequence reads were collapsed and filtered. For each sample, productive Simpson clonality was calculated as the square root of Simpson's diversity index over productive rearrangements. TCRdb limited this immuneACCESS table to in-frame rearrangements with V and J called. A share of clones is missing; checked studies link under half to unresolved V genes, and the rest is unexplained. Clone size and V and J calls were adopted from that table, with D and trimming inferred from the DNA. Present in this sample are 150,000 to 200,000 clones, approximately 79% of which were seen just once. The ten largest clones take up around 16% of the sample.

What was sequenced was peripheral blood. The source of this sequence is a man aged 55 to 70 with active or convalescent COVID-19. In this chain, TRBV7-8 is recombined with TRBJ2-3; TRBD2 aligns with 11 central bases. The DNA reads as follows: TGTGCCAGCAGCCTACCTCAAACTAGCGGGAGCGCAGATACGCAGTATTTT. The encoded protein is CASSLPQTSGSADTQYF.